The 3 T cell receptor beta chains below come from one sample, sequenced in a study of lymphopenia after photon versus proton radiotherapy. The protocol was immunoSEQ multiplex PCR, while the TCRdb copy is restricted to in-frame clones and leaves out a portion. Here the sample spans approximately 30,000 clones, roughly four fifths being singletons. Sequences were derived from peripheral blood, sampled from a patient treated with photon-based radiotherapy. These receptors were collected from a man aged 45-65 years with gastric cancer.

The chain uses TRBV15 and TRBJ2-3; D is perhaps TRBD2 (5 bases). Deletions cut 1 base from V and 4 bases from J, with 12 bases between. CDR1 is LNHNV and CDR2 is YYDKDF in the germline V gene (reference sequence). The CDR3 has 15 residues. CDR3 in DNA: TGTGCCACCAGCAGAGGTGAAGGGAGCGCAGATACGCAGTATTTT. Translated, it gives CATSRGEGSADTQYF.

The J gene is TRBJ1-1, the V gene TRBV5-1; D gene uncertain. CDR1 and CDR2 from the germline V gene are SGHRS and YFSETQ. The CDR3 is made up of 15 amino acids. The V gene lost 4 bases and the J gene lost 0 bases, with 13 bases spanning the gap. In DNA form, the CDR3 reads TGCGCCAGCAGCCCCGGCCGGCGCATGAACACTGAAGCTTTCTTT. The encoded protein is CASSPGRRMNTEAFF.

The chain uses TRBV5-8 and TRBJ1-2; 11 nucleotides line up with TRBD1. V dropped 4 bases and J dropped 7; count of bases not matched to a gene: 9. The germline gives CDR1 SGHTS, CDR2 YDEGEE. This CDR3 contains 15 residues. The CDR3 spells CASSGPGQGASGYTF. The CDR3, as DNA: TGTGCCAGCAGCGGTCCCGGACAGGGGGCATCTGGCTACACCTTC.